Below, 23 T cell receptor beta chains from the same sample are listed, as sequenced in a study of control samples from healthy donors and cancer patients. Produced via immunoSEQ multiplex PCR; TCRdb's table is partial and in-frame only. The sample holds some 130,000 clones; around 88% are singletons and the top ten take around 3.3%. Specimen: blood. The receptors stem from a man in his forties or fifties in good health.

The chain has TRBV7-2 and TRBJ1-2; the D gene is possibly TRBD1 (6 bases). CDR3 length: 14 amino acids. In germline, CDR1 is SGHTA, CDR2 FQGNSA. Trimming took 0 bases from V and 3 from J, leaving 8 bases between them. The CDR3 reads CASSLARGDYGYTF. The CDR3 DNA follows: TGTGCCAGCAGCTTAGCCAGGGGAGACTATGGCTACACCTTC.

For the CDR3, the DNA is TGTGCCAGCTCCTTGGGGACCCTTCGATCCACAGATACGCAGTATTTT. This codes for CASSLGTLRSTDTQYF. This sequence joins TRBV9 and TRBJ2-3; D is possibly TRBD1 or TRBD2 (5 bases each). Germline V gene data show CDR1 as SGDLS and CDR2 as YYNGEE. The CDR3 has 16 residues. V lost 7 bases, J lost 2 bases, and 20 bases lay in between. The whole variable domain, remainder taken from reference TRBV9 and TRBJ2-3, is DSGVTQTPKHLITATGQRVTLRCSPRSGDLSVYWYQQSLDQGLQFLIQYYNGEERAKGNILERFSAQQFPDLHSELNLSSLELGDSALYFCASSLGTLRSTDTQYFGPGTRLTVL.

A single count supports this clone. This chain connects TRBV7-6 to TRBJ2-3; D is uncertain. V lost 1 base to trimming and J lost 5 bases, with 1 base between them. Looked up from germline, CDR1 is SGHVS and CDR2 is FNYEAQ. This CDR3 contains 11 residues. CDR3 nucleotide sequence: TGTGCCAGCAGCTTAGAAGATACGCAGTATTTT. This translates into CASSLEDTQYF.

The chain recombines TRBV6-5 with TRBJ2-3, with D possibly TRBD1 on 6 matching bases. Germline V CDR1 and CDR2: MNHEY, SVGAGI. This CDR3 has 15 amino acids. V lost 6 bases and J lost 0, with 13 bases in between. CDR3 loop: CASSQQGGSTDTQYF. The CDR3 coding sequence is TGTGCCAGCAGCCAACAGGGTGGGAGCACAGATACGCAGTATTTT.

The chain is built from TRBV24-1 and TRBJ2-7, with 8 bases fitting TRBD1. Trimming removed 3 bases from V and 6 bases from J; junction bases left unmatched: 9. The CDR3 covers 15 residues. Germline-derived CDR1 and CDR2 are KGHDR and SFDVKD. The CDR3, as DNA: TGTGCCACCAGTGATCCGACAGGGGCTCCGTTCGAGCAGTACTTC. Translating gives CATSDPTGAPFEQYF.

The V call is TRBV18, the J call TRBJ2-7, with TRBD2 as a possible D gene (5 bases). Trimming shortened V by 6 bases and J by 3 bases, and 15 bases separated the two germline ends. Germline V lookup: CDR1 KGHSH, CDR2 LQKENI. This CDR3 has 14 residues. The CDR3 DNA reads TGTGCCAGCTCGTCAGAGGGCTATAACTACGAGCAGTACTTC. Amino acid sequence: CASSSEGYNYEQYF.

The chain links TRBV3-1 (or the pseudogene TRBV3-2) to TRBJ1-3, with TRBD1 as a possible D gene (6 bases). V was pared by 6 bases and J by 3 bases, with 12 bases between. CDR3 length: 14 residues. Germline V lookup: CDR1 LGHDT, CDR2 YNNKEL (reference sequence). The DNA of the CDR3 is TGTGCCAGCAGTCTCGGACAGCTTGGAAACACCATATATTTT. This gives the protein CASSLGQLGNTIYF.

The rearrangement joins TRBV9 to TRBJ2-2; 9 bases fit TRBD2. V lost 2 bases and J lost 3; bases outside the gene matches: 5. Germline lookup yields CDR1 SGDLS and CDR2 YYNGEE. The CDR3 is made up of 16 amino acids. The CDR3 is CASSVLTSGYTGELFF. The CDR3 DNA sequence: TGTGCCAGCAGCGTCCTGACTAGCGGCTACACCGGGGAGCTGTTTTTT.

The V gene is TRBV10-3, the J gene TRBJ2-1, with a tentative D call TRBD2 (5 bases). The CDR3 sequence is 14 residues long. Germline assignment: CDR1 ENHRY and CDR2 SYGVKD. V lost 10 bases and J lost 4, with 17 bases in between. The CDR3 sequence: CATGFESGYNEQFF. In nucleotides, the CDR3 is TGTGCCACGGGATTTGAATCTGGTTACAATGAGCAGTTCTTC.

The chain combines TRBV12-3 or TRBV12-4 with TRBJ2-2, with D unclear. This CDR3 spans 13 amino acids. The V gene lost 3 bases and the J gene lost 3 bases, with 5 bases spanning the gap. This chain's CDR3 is CASSFSHTGELFF. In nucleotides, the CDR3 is TGTGCCAGCAGTTTCAGCCACACCGGGGAGCTGTTTTTT.

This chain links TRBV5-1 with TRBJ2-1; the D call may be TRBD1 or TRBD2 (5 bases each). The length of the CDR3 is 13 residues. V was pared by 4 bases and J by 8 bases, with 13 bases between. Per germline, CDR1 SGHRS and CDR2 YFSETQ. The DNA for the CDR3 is TGCGCCAGCAGCAAGTCCGGGACCCATGAGCAGTTCTTC. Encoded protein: CASSKSGTHEQFF.

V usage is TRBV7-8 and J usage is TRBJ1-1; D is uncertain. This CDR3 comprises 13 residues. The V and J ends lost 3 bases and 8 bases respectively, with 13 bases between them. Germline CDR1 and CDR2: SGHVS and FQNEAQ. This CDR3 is CASSLQVSMEAFF. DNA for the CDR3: TGTGCCAGCAGCTTGCAGGTTTCGATGGAAGCTTTCTTT.

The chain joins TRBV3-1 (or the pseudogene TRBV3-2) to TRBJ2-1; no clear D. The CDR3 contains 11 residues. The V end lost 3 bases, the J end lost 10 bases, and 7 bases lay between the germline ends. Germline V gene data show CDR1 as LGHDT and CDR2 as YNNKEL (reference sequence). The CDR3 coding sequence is TGTGCCAGCAGCCAGATGGGGGAGCAGTTCTTC. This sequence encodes CASSQMGEQFF.

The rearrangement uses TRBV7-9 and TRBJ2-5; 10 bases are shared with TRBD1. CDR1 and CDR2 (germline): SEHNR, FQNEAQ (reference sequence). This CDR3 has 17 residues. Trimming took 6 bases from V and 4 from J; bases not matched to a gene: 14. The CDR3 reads CASRHIEGTGEVETQYF. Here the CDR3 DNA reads TGTGCCAGCAGACACATTGAAGGGACAGGGGAAGTAGAGACCCAGTACTTC.

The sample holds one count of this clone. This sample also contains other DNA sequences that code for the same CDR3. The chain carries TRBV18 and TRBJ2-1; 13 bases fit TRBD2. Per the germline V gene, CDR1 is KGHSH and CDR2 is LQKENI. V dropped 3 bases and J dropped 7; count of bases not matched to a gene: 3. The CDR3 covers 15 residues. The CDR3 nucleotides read TGTGCCAGCTCACCCGGACTAGCGGGAGATAATGAGCAGTTCTTC. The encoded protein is CASSPGLAGDNEQFF.

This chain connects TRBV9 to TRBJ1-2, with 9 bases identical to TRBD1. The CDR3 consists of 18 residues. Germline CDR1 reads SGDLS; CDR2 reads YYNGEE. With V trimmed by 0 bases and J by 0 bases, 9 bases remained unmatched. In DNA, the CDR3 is TGTGCCAGCAGCGTAGCATCCCGGGGACAGGGCGCTAACTATGGCTACACCTTC. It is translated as CASSVASRGQGANYGYTF.

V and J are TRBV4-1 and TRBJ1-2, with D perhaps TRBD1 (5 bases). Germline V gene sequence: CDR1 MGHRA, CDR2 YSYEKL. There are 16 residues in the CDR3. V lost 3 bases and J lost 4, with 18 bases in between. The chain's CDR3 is CASSQPRAGVSYGYTF. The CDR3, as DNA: TGCGCCAGCAGCCAGCCCAGAGCGGGGGTGAGCTATGGCTACACCTTC.

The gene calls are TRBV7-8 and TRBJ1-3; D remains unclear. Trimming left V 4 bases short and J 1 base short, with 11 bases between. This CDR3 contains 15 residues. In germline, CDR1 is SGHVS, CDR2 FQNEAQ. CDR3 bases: TGTGCCAGCAGCTCCGAGGGTTTTTCTGGAAACACCATATATTTT. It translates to CASSSEGFSGNTIYF.

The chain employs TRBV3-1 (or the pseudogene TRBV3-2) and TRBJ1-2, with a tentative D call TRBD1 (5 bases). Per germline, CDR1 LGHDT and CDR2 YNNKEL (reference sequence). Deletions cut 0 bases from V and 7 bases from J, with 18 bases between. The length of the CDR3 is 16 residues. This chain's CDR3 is CASSQESRDSSGGYTF. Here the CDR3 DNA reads TGTGCCAGCAGCCAAGAAAGCAGGGACTCCTCTGGTGGCTACACCTTC.

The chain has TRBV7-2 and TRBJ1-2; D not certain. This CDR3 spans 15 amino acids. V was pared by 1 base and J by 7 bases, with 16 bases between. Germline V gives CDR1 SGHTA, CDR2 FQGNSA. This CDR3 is CASSLGYSRVVGYTF. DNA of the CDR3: TGTGCCAGCAGCTTAGGGTACAGCCGGGTGGTTGGCTACACCTTC.

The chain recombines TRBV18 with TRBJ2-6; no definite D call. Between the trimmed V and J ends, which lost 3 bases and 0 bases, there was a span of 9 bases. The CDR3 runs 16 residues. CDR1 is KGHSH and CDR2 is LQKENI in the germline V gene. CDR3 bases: TGTGCCAGCTCACCGCAGGAGAGCTCTGGGGCCAACGTCCTGACTTTC. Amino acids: CASSPQESSGANVLTF.

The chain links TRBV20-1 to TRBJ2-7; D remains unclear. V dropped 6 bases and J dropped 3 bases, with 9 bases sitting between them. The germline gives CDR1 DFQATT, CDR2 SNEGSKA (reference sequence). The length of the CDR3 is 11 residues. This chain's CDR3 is CSAVLSYEQYF. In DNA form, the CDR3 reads TGCAGTGCCGTATTGAGCTACGAGCAGTACTTC.

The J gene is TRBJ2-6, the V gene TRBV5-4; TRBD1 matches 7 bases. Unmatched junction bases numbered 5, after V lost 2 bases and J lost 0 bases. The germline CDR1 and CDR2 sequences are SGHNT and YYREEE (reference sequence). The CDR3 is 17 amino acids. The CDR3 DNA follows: TGTGCCAGCAGCTTTCCGGGACAGACCTCTGGGGCCAACGTCCTGACTTTC. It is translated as CASSFPGQTSGANVLTF.